Listed here is a single TCR beta chain. A read error may explain this, as a much larger clone is one base away. This sample is drawn from a study of spatial heterogeneity in lung cancer. Study-level background: The 65 or so donors had untreated early-stage non-small cell lung cancer. The authors sequenced available follow-up PBMC samples, taken a median of about 24 months after resection.

Regarding time point: blood at routine non-recurrence follow-up after resection. Without sorting, whole RNA was sequenced from tumor, nontumor lung or frozen PBMC. TCR cDNA molecules each carried a unique molecular identifier. TCRdb re-analysed the 5' RACE reads in MiXCR, keeping a single row per CDR3 protein. The repertoire has some 110,000 distinct CDR3 sequences, 12% of them found once; the top ten carry roughly 17%. This CDR3 comprises 15 residues. Germline V gene sequence: CDR1 MNHEY, CDR2 SMNVEV (reference sequence). The V gene is TRBV27, the J gene TRBJ2-2, with 7 positions matching TRBD1. The specimen was PBMCs, collected at follow-up. The clonotype was recovered from a male donor with early-stage non-small cell lung cancer. The CDR3 loop reads CTSTLGGPNTGELFF. In DNA, the CDR3 is TGTACCAGCACCCTAGGGGGCCCCAACACCGGGGAGCTGTTTTTT.